These 27 T cell receptor beta chains originate from one sample sequenced in a study of post-analysis software for immune sequencing data. Study-wide results and limits: Four or five TRBV segments (TRBV5-6, TRBV5-1 and TRBV20-1 among them) occurred more frequently in patients than in controls.

Antigens for these TCRs are unknown. Included in the TCR beta cDNA libraries were unique molecular identifiers. TCRdb called the PCR reads again in MiXCR, with one record for every CDR3 protein. This table holds around 710,000 distinct CDR3 sequences, roughly 46% found once. The sequenced material came from blood. The source of these receptors is a girl aged 10-17 years with multiple sclerosis.

The gene calls are TRBV15 and TRBJ2-7, with D perhaps TRBD2 (7 bases). The germline V gene has CDR1 LNHNV and CDR2 YYDKDF (reference sequence). Trimming pared 0 bases from V and 2 bases from J, leaving 11 bases between. The CDR3 runs 15 residues. The CDR3 sequence is CATSRDRGAAYEQYF. The DNA of the CDR3 is TGTGCCACCAGCAGAGATCGGGGGGCGGCCTACGAGCAGTACTTC.

This clonotype has a handful of counts. V usage is TRBV6-2 or TRBV6-3 and J usage is TRBJ2-7; D gene uncertain. Trimming cost V 6 bases and J 0 bases, with 12 bases left between them. The CDR3 covers 14 residues. The germline V gene has CDR1 MNHEY and CDR2 SVGEGT. This CDR3 is CASSRHLSSYEQYF. The CDR3 bases are TGTGCCAGCAGCCGACACCTTAGCTCCTACGAGCAGTACTTC.

This rearrangement joins TRBV12-3 or TRBV12-4 to TRBJ1-2, with a tentative D call TRBD1 (6 bases). CDR3 size: 15 residues. V dropped 3 bases and J dropped 8 bases, with 19 bases sitting between them. CDR3 amino acids: CASSLGGETGLGYTF. CDR3 bases: TGTGCCAGCAGTTTGGGGGGGGAGACAGGCCTAGGCTACACCTTC.

This clonotype was picked up one time. This chain links TRBV20-1 with TRBJ1-5; 7 bases line up with TRBD1. The CDR3 length is 13 residues. Germline V gene lookup returns CDR1 DFQATT and CDR2 SNEGSKA (reference sequence). The J segment lost 3 bases and the V segment lost 6 bases, leaving 5 bases of the junction unmatched. The CDR3 here is CSAAGQANQPQHF. CDR3 sequence (DNA): TGCAGTGCAGCAGGACAGGCCAATCAGCCCCAGCATTTT.

The chain has TRBV6-6 and TRBJ2-7; D tentatively fits TRBD1 or TRBD2 (5 bases each). V lost 4 bases to trimming and J lost 5 bases, with 15 bases between them. Looked up from germline, CDR1 is MNHNY and CDR2 is SVGAGI (reference sequence). This CDR3 region has 14 residues. This CDR3 is CASSWGKDGDEQYF. In DNA, the CDR3 is TGTGCCAGCAGTTGGGGGAAAGATGGCGACGAGCAGTACTTC.

The chain is built from TRBV3-1 and TRBJ2-6; the match to TRBD1 covers 11 bases. CDR3 size: 19 residues. V lost 4 bases and J lost 1; bases outside the gene matches: 9. CDR1 is LGHDT and CDR2 is YNNKEL in the germline V gene (reference sequence). Here the CDR3 DNA reads TGTGCCAGCAGCCCACACTGGGGACAGGGGGAATCTGGGGCCAACGTCCTGACTTTC. It codes for CASSPHWGQGESGANVLTF.

This clonotype was counted between two and nine times. This sequence joins TRBV7-3 and TRBJ2-5; tentatively, D is TRBD2 (5 bases). Germline V gene data show CDR1 as SGHTA and CDR2 as FQGTGA. Deletions cut 3 bases from V and 7 bases from J, with 18 bases between. The CDR3 length is 15 residues. The CDR3 bases are TGTGCCAGCAGCTTCAAAAGGTGGAGGCTCAGGACCCAGTACTTC. Amino acids: CASSFKRWRLRTQYF.

This clonotype has just one count. V usage is TRBV27 and J usage is TRBJ2-7, with a weak D call TRBD1 (6 bases). Judging by the DNA end, TRBJ2-5 fits better; the J call may be wrong. Germline V lookup: CDR1 MNHEY, CDR2 SMNVEV (reference sequence). CDR3 length: 16 amino acids. The CDR3 sequence is CASSRLEGVGKETQYF. CDR3 in DNA: TGTGCCAGCAGCAGACTTGAGGGGGTGGGAAAGGAGACCCAGTACTTC.

The chain combines TRBV5-6 with TRBJ2-5; TRBD2 might be the D (5 bases). With 4 bases removed from V and 7 bases from J, the gap between germline ends came to 11 bases. The CDR3 length is 12 residues. The germline V gene encodes CDR1 SGHDT and CDR2 YYEEEE. The CDR3 DNA sequence: TGTGCCAGCAGCAATGACGGAGGGACCCAGTACTTC. Translation gives CASSNDGGTQYF.

The chain carries TRBV20-1 and TRBJ2-3, with D possibly being TRBD2 (6 bases). Germline CDR1 reads DFQATT; CDR2 reads SNEGSKA (reference sequence). Trimming left V 6 bases short and J 5 bases short, with 21 bases between. CDR3 size: 15 residues. The CDR3 nucleotides read TGCAGTGCGGACGGCGCGGGGCCCCTAGGAGATACGCAGTATTTT. It encodes CSADGAGPLGDTQYF.

The gene calls are TRBV6-5 and TRBJ2-7; D possibly uses TRBD1 or TRBD2 (5 bases each). CDR3 length equals 16 residues. Trimming removed 4 bases at V and 0 bases at J, with 16 bases between. Germline V gene sequence: CDR1 MNHEY, CDR2 SVGAGI. In DNA, the CDR3 is TGTGCCAGCAGTTTACTACCGGGGCCTAGCTCCTACGAGCAGTACTTC. It codes for CASSLLPGPSSYEQYF.

This clonotype turned up a few times. This sequence joins TRBV3-1 and TRBJ2-7; no firm D call. Germline loops: CDR1 LGHDT, CDR2 YNNKEL (reference sequence). V lost 0 bases to trimming and J lost 2 bases, with 8 bases between them. The CDR3 is made up of 14 amino acids. Written as DNA, the CDR3 is TGTGCCAGCAGCCAAGAAGTGAGCCCCTACGAGCAGTACTTC. This codes for CASSQEVSPYEQYF.

There are a few counts of this clonotype. The gene calls are TRBV20-1 and TRBJ2-2; 8 bases fit TRBD1. The V and J ends lost 5 bases and 3 bases, in that order; junction bases with no gene match: 8. This CDR3 comprises 15 residues. CDR1 DFQATT and CDR2 SNEGSKA come from the germline V gene (reference sequence). CDR3 in DNA: TGCAGTGCTCCACCCGGACAGGGAGACACCGGGGAGCTGTTTTTT. This gives the protein CSAPPGQGDTGELFF.

The genes are TRBV10-2 and TRBJ2-3; 12 nucleotides align to TRBD2. In germline, CDR1 is WSHSY, CDR2 SAAADI. The CDR3 covers 18 residues. Germline trimming cut 6 bases from V and 10 bases from J; bases unmatched to any gene: 20. The CDR3 bases are TGCGCCAGCAGCTATCTCCGGACTAGCGGGGAATTGAGGGATGCGCAGTATTTT. It codes for CASSYLRTSGELRDAQYF.

The V gene is TRBV11-3, the J gene TRBJ2-1; 7 bases are shared with TRBD2. CDR1 and CDR2 from the germline V gene are SGHNT and YENEEA. The J segment lost 10 bases and the V segment lost 4 bases, leaving 10 bases of the junction unmatched. The CDR3 is 14 amino acids. CDR3 residues: CASSSSGKEGEQFF. The CDR3 DNA reads as TGTGCCAGCAGCTCTAGCGGCAAGGAGGGCGAGCAGTTCTTC.

This clonotype turned up a few times. CDR3 in DNA: TGTGCCAGCACCGAAGGTCCCCCGGATGGAGAGACCCAGTACTTC. Amino acid sequence: CASTEGPPDGETQYF. The chain uses TRBV7-3 and TRBJ2-5, with no clear D. Trimming took off 7 bases at V and 4 bases at J, with 19 bases between the two ends. The CDR3 spans 15 residues. In germline, CDR1 is SGHTA, CDR2 FQGTGA.

This clonotype was found a few times. V is TRBV7-9 and J is TRBJ2-5; 9 bases match TRBD1. J was trimmed by 5 bases and V by 6 bases; bases with no gene match: 10. The CDR3 has 15 residues. Germline CDR1 SEHNR, CDR2 FQNEAQ (reference sequence). For the CDR3, the DNA is TGTGCCAGCAGTCGTACCGGGACAGGGACGGAGACCCAGTACTTC. It encodes CASSRTGTGTETQYF.

The CDR3 loop is CSVKPGQRHYEQYF. In DNA, the CDR3 is TGCAGCGTAAAACCGGGACAGAGACACTACGAGCAGTACTTC. V gene TRBV29-1 combines with J gene TRBJ2-7; 7 positions agree with TRBD1. Germline CDR1 and CDR2: SQVTM and ANQGSEA. CDR3 length equals 14 residues. The V gene end was trimmed by 6 bases and the J gene end by 3 bases; junction bases not matched to a gene: 11.

The chain links TRBV27 to TRBJ2-1; D unclear. CDR1 and CDR2 from the germline V gene are MNHEY and SMNVEV (reference sequence). The CDR3 contains 15 residues. Trimming left V 4 bases short and J 0 bases short, with 10 bases between. This CDR3 reads CASSSSPFSYNEQFF. CDR3 in DNA: TGTGCCAGCAGTTCCAGCCCCTTCTCCTACAATGAGCAGTTCTTC.

This chain connects TRBV19 to TRBJ2-7; 7 nucleotides line up with TRBD1. Trimming at V came to 10 bases and at J to 0 bases, leaving 6 bases not matched to a gene. Germline CDR1 LNHDA, CDR2 SQIVND (reference sequence). The CDR3 is made up of 13 amino acids. The CDR3 reads CATGQADSYEQYF. The CDR3 DNA reads TGTGCCACTGGACAGGCGGACTCCTACGAGCAGTACTTC.

This chain links TRBV5-1 with TRBJ1-4; D call uncertain. The germline gives CDR1 SGHRS, CDR2 YFSETQ. This CDR3 comprises 12 residues. Trimming took off 0 bases at V and 6 bases at J, with 3 bases between the two ends. The CDR3 loop reads CASSLGDEKLFF. In DNA, the CDR3 is TGCGCCAGCAGCTTGGGTGATGAAAAACTGTTTTTT.

The chain has TRBV5-1 and TRBJ2-7; no reliable D call. The DNA end lines up better with TRBJ2-4; the J call may be wrong. Germline V gene sequence: CDR1 SGHRS, CDR2 YFSETQ. The CDR3 length is 15 residues. The CDR3 region has the DNA TGCGCCAGCAGCTTTCTAAGCAGAACCAAAAACATTCAGTACTTC. It codes for CASSFLSRTKNIQYF.

The genes are TRBV24-1 and TRBJ2-1; 7 bases fit TRBD2. After removal of 0 bases from V and 4 bases from J, the junction contained 5 bases not matched to a gene. Per germline, CDR1 KGHDR and CDR2 SFDVKD. This CDR3 comprises 16 residues. The CDR3 nucleotides read TGTGCCACCAGTGATTTGAAGACTAGCATGTACAATGAGCAGTTCTTC. Translating gives CATSDLKTSMYNEQFF.

This clonotype was counted only a few times. Here the CDR3 reads CASSFQRRGNEQFF. CDR3 DNA: TGTGCCAGCAGCTTCCAGCGGAGGGGGAATGAGCAGTTCTTC. The chain recombines TRBV11-2 with TRBJ2-1, with D possibly called TRBD1 or TRBD2 (6 bases each). This CDR3 spans 14 amino acids. The V gene lost 3 bases and the J gene lost 7 bases, with 13 bases spanning the gap. CDR1 and CDR2 from the germline V gene are SGHAT and FQNNGV.

The V gene is TRBV9, the J gene TRBJ2-1, with 10 bases matching TRBD2. Losses at the gene ends were 5 bases for V and 7 bases for J; bases not matched to a gene: 9. The CDR3 totals 15 residues. Germline V gives CDR1 SGDLS, CDR2 YYNGEE. CDR3 DNA: TGTGCCAGCAGTTATCGAGCGGGAGGGCCAAATGAGCAGTTCTTC. Translation gives CASSYRAGGPNEQFF.

This chain uses TRBV12-3 or TRBV12-4 with TRBJ2-4; maybe TRBD1 (6 bases). V was cut by 4 bases and J by 0 bases, with 10 bases left in between. The CDR3 is 15 amino acids. The CDR3 is CASSSQDRAKNIQYF. The CDR3 DNA sequence: TGTGCCAGCAGTTCTCAGGACAGAGCCAAAAACATTCAGTACTTC.

This clonotype showed up just a few times. This chain joins TRBV7-9 and TRBJ1-1; D is possibly TRBD1 (5 bases). V lost 2 bases and J lost 7, with 8 bases in between. CDR3 length: 12 amino acids. CDR1 is SEHNR, CDR2 FQNEAQ, per germline (reference sequence). This chain's CDR3 is CASSLTGGEAFF. The CDR3 DNA reads TGTGCCAGCAGCTTAACAGGCGGTGAAGCTTTCTTT. Variable domain in full (rest from reference TRBV7-9 and TRBJ1-1): DTGVSQNPRHKITKRGQNVTFRCDPISEHNRLYWYRQTLGQGPEFLTYFQNEAQLEKSRLLSDRFSAERPKGSFSTLEIQRTEQGDSAMYLCASSLTGGEAFFGQGTRLTVV.